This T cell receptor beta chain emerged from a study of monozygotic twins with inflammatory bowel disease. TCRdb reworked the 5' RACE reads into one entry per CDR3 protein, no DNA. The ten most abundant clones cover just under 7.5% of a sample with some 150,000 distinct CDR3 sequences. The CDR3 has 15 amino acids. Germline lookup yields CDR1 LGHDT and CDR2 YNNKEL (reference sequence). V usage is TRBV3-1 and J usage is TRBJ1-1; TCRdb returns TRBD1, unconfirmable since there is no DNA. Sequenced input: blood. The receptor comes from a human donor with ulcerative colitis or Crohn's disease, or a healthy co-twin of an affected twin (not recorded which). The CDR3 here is CASSRLPGGNTEAFF.